This TCR beta chain appears in the sequencing data of a study of blood T cell repertoires in COVID-19. Looking at the study overall: The origin of the acute and convalescent COVID-19 samples was the United States, Italy and Spain. The cDNA or gDNA used as material had been derived from T cells, B-cell-depleted T cells, or PBMCs.

Germline lookup yields CDR1 SGHAT and CDR2 FQNNGV. V lost 1 base and J lost 5; bases outside the gene matches: 1. CDR3 length: 15 amino acids. The data were produced by immunoSEQ multiplex PCR, yet TCRdb's version contains in-frame clones alone and is incomplete. The repertoire holds over 150,000 clones, with nearly 90% as singletons. The J gene is TRBJ1-6, the V gene TRBV11-2, with TRBD1 identical over 8 bases. The sequence came from a man in his late teens or twenties who had recovered from COVID-19. Sequencing was done on a sample of peripheral blood. CDR3 coding DNA: TGTGCCAGCAGCTTAGTGGACAGGGATAATTCACCCCTCCACTTT. This translates into CASSLVDRDNSPLHF.